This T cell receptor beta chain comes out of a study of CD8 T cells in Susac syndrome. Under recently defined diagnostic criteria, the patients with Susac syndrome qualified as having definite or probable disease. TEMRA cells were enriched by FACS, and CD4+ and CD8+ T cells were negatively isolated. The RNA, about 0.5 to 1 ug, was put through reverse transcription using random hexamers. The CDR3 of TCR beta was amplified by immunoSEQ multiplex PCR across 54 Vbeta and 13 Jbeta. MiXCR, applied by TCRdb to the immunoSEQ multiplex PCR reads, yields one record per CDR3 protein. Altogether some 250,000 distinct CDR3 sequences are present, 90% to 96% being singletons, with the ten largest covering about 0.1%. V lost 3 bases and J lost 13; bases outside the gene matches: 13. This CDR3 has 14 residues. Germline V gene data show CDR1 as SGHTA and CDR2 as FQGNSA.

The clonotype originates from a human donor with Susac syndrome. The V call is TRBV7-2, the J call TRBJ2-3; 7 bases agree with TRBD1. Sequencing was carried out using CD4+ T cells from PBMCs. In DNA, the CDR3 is TGTGCCAGCAGCTTGACACAAAGGACAGGCGAAGAGTATTTT. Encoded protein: CASSLTQRTGEEYF.